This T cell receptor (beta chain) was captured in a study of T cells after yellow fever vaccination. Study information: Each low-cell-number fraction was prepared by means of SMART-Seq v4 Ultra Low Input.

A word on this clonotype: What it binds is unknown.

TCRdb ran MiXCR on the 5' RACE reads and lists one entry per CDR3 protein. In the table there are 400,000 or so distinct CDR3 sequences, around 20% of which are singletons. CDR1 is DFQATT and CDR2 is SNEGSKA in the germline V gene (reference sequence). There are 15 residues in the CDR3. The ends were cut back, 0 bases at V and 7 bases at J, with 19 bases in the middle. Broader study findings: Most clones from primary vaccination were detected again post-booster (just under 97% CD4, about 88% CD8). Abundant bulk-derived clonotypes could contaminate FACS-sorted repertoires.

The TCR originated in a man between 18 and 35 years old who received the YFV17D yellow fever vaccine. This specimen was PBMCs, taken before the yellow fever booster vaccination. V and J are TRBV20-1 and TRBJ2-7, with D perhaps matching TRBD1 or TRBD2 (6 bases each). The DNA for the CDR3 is TGCAGTGCTAGAGATAGTAGGGGGGCGGCGAGTGAGCAGTACGTC. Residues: CSARDSRGAASEQYV.